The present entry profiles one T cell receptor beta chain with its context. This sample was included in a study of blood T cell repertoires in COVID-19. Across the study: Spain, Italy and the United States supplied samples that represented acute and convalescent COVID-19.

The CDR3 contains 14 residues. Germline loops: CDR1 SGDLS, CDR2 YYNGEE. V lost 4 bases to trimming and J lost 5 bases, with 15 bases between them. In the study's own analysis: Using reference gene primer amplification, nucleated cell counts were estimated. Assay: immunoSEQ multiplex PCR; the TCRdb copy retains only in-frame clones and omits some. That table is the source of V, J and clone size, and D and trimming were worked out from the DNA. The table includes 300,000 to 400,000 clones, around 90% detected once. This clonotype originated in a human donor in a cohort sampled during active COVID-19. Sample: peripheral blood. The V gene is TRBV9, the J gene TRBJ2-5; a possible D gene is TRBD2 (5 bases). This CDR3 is CASSTPDPGETQYF. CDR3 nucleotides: TGTGCCAGCAGCACCCCGGACCCGGGGGAGACCCAGTACTTC.